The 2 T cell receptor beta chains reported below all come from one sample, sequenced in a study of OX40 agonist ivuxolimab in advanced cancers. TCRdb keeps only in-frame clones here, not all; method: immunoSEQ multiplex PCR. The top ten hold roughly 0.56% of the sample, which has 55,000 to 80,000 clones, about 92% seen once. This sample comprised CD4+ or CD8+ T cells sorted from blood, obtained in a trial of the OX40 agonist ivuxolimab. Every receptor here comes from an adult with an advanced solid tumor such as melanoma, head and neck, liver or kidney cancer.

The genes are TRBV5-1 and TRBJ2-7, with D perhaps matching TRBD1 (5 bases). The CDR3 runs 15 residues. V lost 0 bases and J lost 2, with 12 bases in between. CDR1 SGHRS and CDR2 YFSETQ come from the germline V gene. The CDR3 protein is CASSLDPGSTYEQYF. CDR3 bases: TGCGCCAGCAGCTTGGACCCAGGGTCCACCTACGAGCAGTACTTC.

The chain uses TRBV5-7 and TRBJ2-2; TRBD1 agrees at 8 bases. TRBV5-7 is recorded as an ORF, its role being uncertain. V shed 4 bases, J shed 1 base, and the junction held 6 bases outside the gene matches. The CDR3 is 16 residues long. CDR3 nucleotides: TGTGCCAGCAGCCTCGGACAGGGTGGGAACACCGGGGAGCTGTTTTTT. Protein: CASSLGQGGNTGELFF.